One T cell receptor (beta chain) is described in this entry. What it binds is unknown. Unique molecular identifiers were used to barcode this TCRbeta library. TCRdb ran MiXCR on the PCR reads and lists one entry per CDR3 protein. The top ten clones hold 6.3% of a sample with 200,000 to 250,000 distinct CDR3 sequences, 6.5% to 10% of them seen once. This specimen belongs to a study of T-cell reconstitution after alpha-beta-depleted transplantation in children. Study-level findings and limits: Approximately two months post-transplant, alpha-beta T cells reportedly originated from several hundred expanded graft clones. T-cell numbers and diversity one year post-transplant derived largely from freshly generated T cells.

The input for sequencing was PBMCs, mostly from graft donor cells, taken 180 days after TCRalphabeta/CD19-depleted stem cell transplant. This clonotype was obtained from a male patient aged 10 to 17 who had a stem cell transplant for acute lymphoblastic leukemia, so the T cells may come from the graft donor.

The CDR3 coding sequence is TGTGCCAGTAGTACTCCAGCTGGGGCCAGTTATGGCTACACCTTC. This sequence encodes CASSTPAGASYGYTF. The chain joins TRBV19 to TRBJ1-2, with D possibly TRBD1 on 5 matching bases. This CDR3 comprises 15 residues. Germline CDR1 is LNHDA and CDR2 is SQIVND (reference sequence). The V end was cut by 4 bases, the J end by 5 bases, with 17 bases between.